The next 8 T cell receptor beta chains were all read from a single sample in a study of beta chain features in type 1 diabetes. Study results and caveats: Shortening of TCRB CDR3s, moderate but significant, appeared in all four CD4+ subsets of Type 1 diabetes patients.

The isolated RNA, all of it, was reverse transcribed, so expressed TCRB transcripts were what got sequenced. Assay: immunoSEQ multiplex PCR; the TCRdb copy retains only in-frame clones and omits some. Of over 650,000 clones listed, more than 12% are singletons. Their antigen targets remain unknown. The sequencing sample was made of naive CD4+ T cells from blood. Every receptor here comes from a man between 18 and 29 years old with type 1 diabetes.

The rearrangement links TRBV19 to TRBJ2-2, with 8 bases identical to TRBD2. V trimming: 2 bases; J trimming: 4 bases; junction bases outside the gene matches: 0. Germline assignment: CDR1 LNHDA and CDR2 SQIVND (reference sequence). The CDR3 sequence is 14 residues long. CDR3 sequence: CASSILAGTGELFF. The CDR3, as DNA: TGTGCCAGTAGTATACTAGCGGGCACCGGGGAGCTGTTTTTT.

The rearrangement joins TRBV5-6 to TRBJ2-5, with TRBD2 matching 9 bases. This CDR3 has 14 residues. Germline V gives CDR1 SGHDT, CDR2 YYEEEE. V lost 0 bases and J lost 5; bases outside the gene matches: 2. CDR3 nucleotide sequence: TGTGCCAGCAGCTTGGGAACTAGCGGGGAGACCCAGTACTTC. It translates to CASSLGTSGETQYF. Based on the CDR3 plus reference TRBV5-6 and TRBJ2-5, the full variable domain is DAGVTQSPTHLIKTRGQQVTLRCSPKSGHDTVSWYQQALGQGPQFIFQYYEEEERQRGNFPDRFSGHQFPNYSSELNVNALLLGDSALYLCASSLGTSGETQYFGPGTRLLVL.

The V call is TRBV18, the J call TRBJ2-3; D might be TRBD2 (6 bases). V was cut by 2 bases and J by 3 bases, with 9 bases left in between. This CDR3 spans 14 amino acids. The germline V gene has CDR1 KGHSH and CDR2 LQKENI. Written as DNA, the CDR3 is TGTGCCAGCTCACCAGGCCGGGGGACAGATACGCAGTATTTT. Translating gives CASSPGRGTDTQYF. The full variable domain, completed using reference TRBV18 and TRBJ2-3, is NAGVMQNPRHLVRRRGQEARLRCSPMKGHSHVYWYRQLPEEGLKFMVYLQKENIIDESGMPKERFSAEFPKEGPSILRIQQVVRGDSAAYFCASSPGRGTDTQYFGPGTRLTVL.

This clone was counted only a few times. CDR3 region: CASSLGIAGPGEQYF. CDR3 nucleotides: TGCGCCAGCAGCTTAGGGATAGCGGGACCCGGGGAGCAGTACTTC. This sequence joins TRBV5-1 and TRBJ2-7, with TRBD2 identical over 8 bases. Germline V CDR1 and CDR2: SGHRS, YFSETQ. With V trimmed by 2 bases and J by 7 bases, 11 bases remained unmatched. The length of the CDR3 is 15 residues.

V and J are TRBV6-5 and TRBJ2-7; 12 nucleotides agree with TRBD2. Germline CDR1 and CDR2: MNHEY and SVGAGI. This CDR3 spans 14 amino acids. The ends lost 4 bases at V and 3 bases at J; junction bases unmatched: 1. In nucleotides, the CDR3 is TGTGCCAGCAGTTCGACTAGCGGGAGCTACGAGCAGTACTTC. It specifies CASSSTSGSYEQYF.

This clone was seen more than once but under ten times. The genes are TRBV29-1 and TRBJ2-3; D is uncertain. CDR1 SQVTM and CDR2 ANQGSEA come from the germline V gene. Trimming cost V 4 bases and J 7 bases, with 6 bases left between them. The CDR3 has 10 residues. Written as DNA, the CDR3 is TGCAGCGTTGGTGAAAATACGCAGTATTTT. Its protein product is CSVGENTQYF.

The chain is built from TRBV2 and TRBJ2-5; D unresolved. Germline-derived CDR1 and CDR2 are SNHLY and FYNNEI. CDR3 length: 14 residues. The ends were cut back, 5 bases at V and 1 base at J, with 11 bases in the middle. The CDR3 DNA reads as TGTGCCAGCAGTCTCAGGACGCTCCAAGAGACCCAGTACTTC. Amino acids: CASSLRTLQETQYF.

This clone was seen only a few times. The chain uses TRBV29-1 and TRBJ2-3, with D perhaps matching TRBD2 (5 bases). The CDR3 sequence is 12 residues long. The germline gives CDR1 SQVTM, CDR2 ANQGSEA. Trimming removed 6 bases at V and 7 bases at J, with 14 bases between. The CDR3 spells CSVGTPGNTQYF. CDR3 nucleotides: TGCAGCGTCGGAACCCCGGGGAATACGCAGTATTTT.